Following are 3 T cell receptor beta chains from one sample sequenced in a study of blood T cell repertoires in COVID-19 (dated by TCRdb to between 2020 and 2021). The library was built by means of the immunoSEQ multiplex PCR assay. Held by TCRdb, this immuneACCESS table contains in-frame sequences only and omits some clones. Under half of the omission traces to an unresolved V gene where checked; the cause of the rest is unknown. This sample comprises under 50,000 clones, roughly 90% of them detected only once. Around 36% of the sample is in the top ten clones. Material for sequencing was peripheral blood. The receptors here all came from a man between 70 and 80 years old with active COVID-19.

This chain joins TRBV1 and TRBJ2-3; TRBD2, the D gene given by the table, was not confirmed from the DNA. TRBV1 is a pseudogene segment. The length of the CDR3 is 16 residues. Here the CDR3 DNA reads TGCACCAGCAGCCTACAGACTAGCGGGGAGCGGGATACGCAGTATTTT. Translation: CTSSLQTSGERDTQYF.

The V and J genes are TRBV6-2 or TRBV6-3 and TRBJ1-2; D might be TRBD1 (6 bases). V was trimmed by 6 bases and J by 8 bases, leaving 19 bases between them. Germline V CDR1 and CDR2: MNHEY, SVGEGT. The length of the CDR3 is 14 residues. In DNA, the CDR3 is TGTGCCAGCAGCAGACAAACAGGGTTGGGCGGCTACACCTTC. Translation: CASSRQTGLGGYTF.

The chain couples TRBV6-5 to TRBJ1-5; D gene uncertain. Between the trimmed V and J ends, which lost 7 bases and 0 bases, there was a span of 10 bases. The germline V gene encodes CDR1 MNHEY and CDR2 SVGAGI. The CDR3 extends over 14 amino acids. The CDR3 coding sequence is TGTGCCAGCACACAGTTCTATAGCAATCAGCCCCAGCATTTT. Amino acid sequence: CASTQFYSNQPQHF.